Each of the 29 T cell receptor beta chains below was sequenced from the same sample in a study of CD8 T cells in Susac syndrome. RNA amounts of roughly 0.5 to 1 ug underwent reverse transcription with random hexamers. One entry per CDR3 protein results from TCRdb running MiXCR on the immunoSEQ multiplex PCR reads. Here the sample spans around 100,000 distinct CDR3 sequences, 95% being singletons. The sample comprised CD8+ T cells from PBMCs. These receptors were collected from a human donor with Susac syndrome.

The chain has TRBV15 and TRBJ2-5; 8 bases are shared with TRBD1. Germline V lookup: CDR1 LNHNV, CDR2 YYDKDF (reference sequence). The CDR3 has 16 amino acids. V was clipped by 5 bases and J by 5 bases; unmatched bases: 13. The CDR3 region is CATSGTSRQGWETQYF. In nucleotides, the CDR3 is TGTGCCACCAGCGGTACTTCGAGACAGGGGTGGGAGACCCAGTACTTC.

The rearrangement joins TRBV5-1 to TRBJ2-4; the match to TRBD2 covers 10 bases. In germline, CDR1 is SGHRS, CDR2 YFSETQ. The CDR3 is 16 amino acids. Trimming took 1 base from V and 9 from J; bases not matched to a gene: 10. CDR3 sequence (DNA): TGCGCCAGCAGCTTGTCCCCAGCGGGGGGGCCGAGCATTCAGTACTTC. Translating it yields CASSLSPAGGPSIQYF.

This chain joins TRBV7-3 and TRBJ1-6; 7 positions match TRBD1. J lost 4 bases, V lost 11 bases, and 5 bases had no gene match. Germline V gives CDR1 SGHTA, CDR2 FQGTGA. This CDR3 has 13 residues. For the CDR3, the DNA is TGTGCCGGACAGGAAACGTATAATTCACCCCTCCACTTT. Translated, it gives CAGQETYNSPLHF.

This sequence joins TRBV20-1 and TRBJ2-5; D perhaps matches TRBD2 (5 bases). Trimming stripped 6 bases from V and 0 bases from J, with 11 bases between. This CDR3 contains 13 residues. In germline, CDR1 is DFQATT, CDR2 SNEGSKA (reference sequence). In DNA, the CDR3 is TGCAGTGCAAAAAGCGGCTACCAAGAGACCCAGTACTTC. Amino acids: CSAKSGYQETQYF.

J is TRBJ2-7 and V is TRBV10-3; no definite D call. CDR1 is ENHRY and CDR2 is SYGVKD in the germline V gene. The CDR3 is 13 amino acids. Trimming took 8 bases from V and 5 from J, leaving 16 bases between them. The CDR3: CAISGLTGDEQYF. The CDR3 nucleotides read TGTGCCATCTCCGGGTTAACCGGCGACGAGCAGTACTTC.

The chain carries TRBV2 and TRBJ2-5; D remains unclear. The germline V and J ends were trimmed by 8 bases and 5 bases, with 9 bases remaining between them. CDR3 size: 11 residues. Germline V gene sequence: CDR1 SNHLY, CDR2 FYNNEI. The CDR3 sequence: CASVGYETQYF. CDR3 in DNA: TGTGCCAGCGTGGGGTACGAGACCCAGTACTTC.

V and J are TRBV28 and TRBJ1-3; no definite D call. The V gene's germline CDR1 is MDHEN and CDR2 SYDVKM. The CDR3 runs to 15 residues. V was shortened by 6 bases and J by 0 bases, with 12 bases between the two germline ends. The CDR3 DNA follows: TGTGCCAGCAGAAACGGGTTGAGCTCTGGAAACACCATATATTTT. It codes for CASRNGLSSGNTIYF.

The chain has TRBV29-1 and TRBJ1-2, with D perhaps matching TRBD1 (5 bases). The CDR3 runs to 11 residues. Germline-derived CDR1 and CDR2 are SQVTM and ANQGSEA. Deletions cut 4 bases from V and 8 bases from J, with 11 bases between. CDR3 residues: CSVVSGDGYTF. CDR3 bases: TGCAGCGTTGTATCCGGGGACGGCTACACCTTC.

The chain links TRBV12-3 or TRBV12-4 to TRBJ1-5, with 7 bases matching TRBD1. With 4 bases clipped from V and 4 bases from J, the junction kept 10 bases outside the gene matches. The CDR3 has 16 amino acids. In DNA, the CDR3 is TGTGCCAGCAGTTACCGGACAGGTAGCCCTAATCAGCCCCAGCATTTT. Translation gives CASSYRTGSPNQPQHF.

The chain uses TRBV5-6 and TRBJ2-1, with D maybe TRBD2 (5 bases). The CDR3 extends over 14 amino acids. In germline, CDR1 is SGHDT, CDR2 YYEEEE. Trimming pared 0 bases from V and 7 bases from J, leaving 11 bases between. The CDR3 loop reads CASSLEASPNEQFF. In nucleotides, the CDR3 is TGTGCCAGCAGCTTGGAGGCTAGCCCTAATGAGCAGTTCTTC.

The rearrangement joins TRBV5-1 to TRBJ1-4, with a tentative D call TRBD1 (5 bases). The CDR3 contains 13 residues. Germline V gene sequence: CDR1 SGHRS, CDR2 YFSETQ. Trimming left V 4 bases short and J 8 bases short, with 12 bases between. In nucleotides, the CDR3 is TGCGCCAGCAGCAGGGACGGCGGGGAAAAACTGTTTTTT. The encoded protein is CASSRDGGEKLFF. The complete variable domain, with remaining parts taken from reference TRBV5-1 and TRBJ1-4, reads KAGVTQTPRYLIKTRGQQVTLSCSPISGHRSVSWYQQTPGQGLQFLFEYFSETQRNKGNFPGRFSGRQFSNSRSEMNVSTLELGDSALYLCASSRDGGEKLFFGSGTQLSVL.

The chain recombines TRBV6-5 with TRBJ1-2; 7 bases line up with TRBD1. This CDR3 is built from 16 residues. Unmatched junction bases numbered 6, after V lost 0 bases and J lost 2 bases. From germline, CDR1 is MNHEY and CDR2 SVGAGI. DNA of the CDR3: TGTGCCAGCAGTTACTCGGGTTGGGACAGAAACTATGGCTACACCTTC. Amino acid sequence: CASSYSGWDRNYGYTF.

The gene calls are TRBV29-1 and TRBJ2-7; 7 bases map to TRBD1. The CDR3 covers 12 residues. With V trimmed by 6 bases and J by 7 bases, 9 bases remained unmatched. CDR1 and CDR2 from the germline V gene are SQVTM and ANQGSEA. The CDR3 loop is CSVALGGDEQYF. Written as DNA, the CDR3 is TGCAGCGTGGCTTTAGGGGGCGATGAGCAGTACTTC.

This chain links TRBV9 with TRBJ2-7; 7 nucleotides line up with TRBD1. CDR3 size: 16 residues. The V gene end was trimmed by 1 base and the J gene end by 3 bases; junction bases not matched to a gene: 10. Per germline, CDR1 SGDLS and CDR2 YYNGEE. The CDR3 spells CASSVSPSGQSYEQYF. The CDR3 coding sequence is TGTGCCAGCAGCGTAAGTCCTTCGGGACAGAGCTACGAGCAGTACTTC.

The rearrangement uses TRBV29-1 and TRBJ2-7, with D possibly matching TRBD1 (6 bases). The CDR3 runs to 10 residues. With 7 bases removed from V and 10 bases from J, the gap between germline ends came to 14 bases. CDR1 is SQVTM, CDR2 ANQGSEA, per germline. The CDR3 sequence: CSATDRSQYF. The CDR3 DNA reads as TGCAGCGCTACTGACAGGTCCCAGTACTTC.

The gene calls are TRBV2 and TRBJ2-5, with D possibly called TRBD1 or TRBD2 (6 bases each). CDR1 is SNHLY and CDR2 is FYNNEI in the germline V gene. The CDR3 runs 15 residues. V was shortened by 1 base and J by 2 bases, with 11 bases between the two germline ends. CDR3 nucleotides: TGTGCCAGCAGTGAAGAGGAGGGGGTGCAAGAGACCCAGTACTTC. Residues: CASSEEEGVQETQYF.

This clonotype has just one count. The CDR3 DNA reads as TGTGCCAGCCAGCTCTGGTCGGACAATGAGCAGTTCTTC. Translated: CASQLWSDNEQFF. The chain joins TRBV18 to TRBJ2-1; D remains unclear. Per germline, CDR1 KGHSH and CDR2 LQKENI. The CDR3 runs 13 residues. Trimming shortened V by 8 bases and J by 5 bases, and 13 bases separated the two germline ends. Looking up the rest from reference TRBV18 and TRBJ2-1 gives the full variable domain: NAGVMQNPRHLVRRRGQEARLRCSPMKGHSHVYWYRQLPEEGLKFMVYLQKENIIDESGMPKERFSAEFPKEGPSILRIQQVVRGDSAAYFCASQLWSDNEQFFGPGTRLTVL.

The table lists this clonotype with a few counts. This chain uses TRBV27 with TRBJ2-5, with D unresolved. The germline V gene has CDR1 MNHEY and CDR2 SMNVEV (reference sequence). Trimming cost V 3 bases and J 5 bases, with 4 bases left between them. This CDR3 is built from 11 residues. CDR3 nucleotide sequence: TGTGCCAGCAGTTTTGTCGAGACCCAGTACTTC. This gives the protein CASSFVETQYF.

The CDR3 DNA is TGTGCCACCGAGACAGGGAATCAGCCCCAGCATTTT. Its translation: CATETGNQPQHF. The chain recombines TRBV19 with TRBJ1-5, with 7 bases identical to TRBD1. The V gene's germline CDR1 is LNHDA and CDR2 SQIVND (reference sequence). Trimming cost V 10 bases and J 4 bases; bases outside gene matches: 4. The CDR3 has 12 residues.

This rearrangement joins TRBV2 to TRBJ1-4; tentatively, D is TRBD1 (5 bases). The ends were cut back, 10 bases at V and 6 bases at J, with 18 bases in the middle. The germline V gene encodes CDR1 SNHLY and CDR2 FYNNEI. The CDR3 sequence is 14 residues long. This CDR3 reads CAINTGDGDEKLFF. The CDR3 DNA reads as TGTGCCATAAACACCGGGGACGGTGATGAAAAACTGTTTTTT.

In DNA form, the CDR3 reads TGTGCCAGCAGCCAAGCCGGGACCGGCGGGGGCTACACCTTC. Translating gives CASSQAGTGGGYTF. This chain uses TRBV3-1 with TRBJ1-2, with a tentative D call TRBD1 (5 bases). The germline V and J ends were trimmed by 1 base and 8 bases, with 14 bases remaining between them. The germline V gene has CDR1 LGHDT and CDR2 YNNKEL (reference sequence). There are 14 residues in the CDR3.

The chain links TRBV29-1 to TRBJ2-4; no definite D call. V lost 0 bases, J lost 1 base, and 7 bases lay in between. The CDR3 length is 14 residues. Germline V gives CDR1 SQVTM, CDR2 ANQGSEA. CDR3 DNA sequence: TGCAGCGTTGAAGAGACGCTGGCCAAAAACATTCAGTACTTC. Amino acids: CSVEETLAKNIQYF.

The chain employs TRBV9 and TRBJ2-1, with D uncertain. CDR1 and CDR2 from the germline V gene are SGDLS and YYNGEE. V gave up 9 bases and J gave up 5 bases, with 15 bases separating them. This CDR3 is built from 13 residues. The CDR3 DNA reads TGTGCCACCCGGGCTATACGCGACAATGAGCAGTTCTTC. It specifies CATRAIRDNEQFF.

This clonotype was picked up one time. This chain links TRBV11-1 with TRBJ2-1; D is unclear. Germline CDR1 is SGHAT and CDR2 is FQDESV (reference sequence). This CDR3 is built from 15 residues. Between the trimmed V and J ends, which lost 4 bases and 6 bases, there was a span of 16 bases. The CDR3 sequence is CASSSTRLDGNEQFF. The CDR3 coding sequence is TGTGCCAGCAGCTCAACCAGGTTAGATGGCAATGAGCAGTTCTTC. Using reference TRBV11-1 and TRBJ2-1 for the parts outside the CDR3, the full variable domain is EAEVAQSPRYKITEKSQAVAFWCDPISGHATLYWYRQILGQGPELLVQFQDESVVDDSQLPKDRFSAERLKGVDSTLKIQPAELGDSAMYLCASSSTRLDGNEQFFGPGTRLTVL.

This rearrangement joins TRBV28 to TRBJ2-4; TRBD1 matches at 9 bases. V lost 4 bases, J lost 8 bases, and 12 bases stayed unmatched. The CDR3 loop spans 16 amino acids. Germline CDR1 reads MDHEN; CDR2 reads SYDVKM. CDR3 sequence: CASSSGGTGGADIQYF. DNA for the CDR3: TGTGCCAGCAGTTCGGGAGGTACAGGGGGCGCGGACATTCAGTACTTC.

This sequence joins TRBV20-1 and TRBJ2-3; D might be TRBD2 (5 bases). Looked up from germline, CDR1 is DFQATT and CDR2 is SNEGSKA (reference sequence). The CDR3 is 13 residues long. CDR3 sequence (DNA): TGCAGCGCCCCCGGGATCCTTACAGATACGCAGTATTTT. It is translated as CSAPGILTDTQYF.

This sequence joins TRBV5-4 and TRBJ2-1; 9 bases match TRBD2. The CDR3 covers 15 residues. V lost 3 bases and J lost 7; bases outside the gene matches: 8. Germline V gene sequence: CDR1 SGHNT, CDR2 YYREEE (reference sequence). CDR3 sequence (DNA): TGTGCCAGCAGCTGGGGTGGGACTAGCATGAATGAGCAGTTCTTC. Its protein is CASSWGGTSMNEQFF.

CDR3: CASTQNGENQPQHF. CDR3 DNA: TGTGCCAGCACCCAAAACGGTGAAAATCAGCCCCAGCATTTT. The V and J genes are TRBV6-1 and TRBJ1-5, with D hard to call. Germline V gene data show CDR1 as MNHNS and CDR2 as SASEGT. V was cut by 7 bases and J by 4 bases, with 14 bases left in between. CDR3 size: 14 residues.

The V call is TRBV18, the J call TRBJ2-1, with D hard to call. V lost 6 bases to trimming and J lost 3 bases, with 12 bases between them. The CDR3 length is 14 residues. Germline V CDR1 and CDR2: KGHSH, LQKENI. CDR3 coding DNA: TGTGCCAGCTCCCCCCCTTCCGACTACAATGAGCAGTTCTTC. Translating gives CASSPPSDYNEQFF.